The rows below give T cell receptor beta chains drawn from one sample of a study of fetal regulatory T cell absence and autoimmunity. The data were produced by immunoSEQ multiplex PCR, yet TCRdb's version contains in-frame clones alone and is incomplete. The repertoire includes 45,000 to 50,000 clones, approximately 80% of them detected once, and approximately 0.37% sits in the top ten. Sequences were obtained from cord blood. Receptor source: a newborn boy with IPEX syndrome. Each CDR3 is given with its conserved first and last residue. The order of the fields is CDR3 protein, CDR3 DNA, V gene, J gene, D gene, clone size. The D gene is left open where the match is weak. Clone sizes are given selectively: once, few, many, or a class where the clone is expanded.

CASSHDRNTEAFF	TGTGCCAGCAGTCATGACAGGAACACTGAAGCTTTCTTT	TRBV11-3	TRBJ1-1	-	once
CASSTGYGTGYTF	TGTGCCAGCAGCACCGGGTATGGCACGGGCTACACCTTC	TRBV5-4	TRBJ1-2	-	-
CASTEDHLRYEQYF	TGCGCCAGCACCGAGGACCACCTCCGCTACGAGCAGTACTTC	TRBV5-1	TRBJ2-7	-	-
CASRVKGQAFTGELFF	TGTGCCAGCAGGGTTAAGGGACAGGCTTTCACCGGGGAGCTGTTTTTT	TRBV27	TRBJ2-2	TRBD1	-
CASSQAPLNPRTDTQYF	TGCGCCAGCAGCCAAGCCCCCTTAAACCCCCGCACAGATACGCAGTATTTT	TRBV4-1	TRBJ2-3	-	-
CATSRDFAKYRQGDTIYF	TGTGCCACCAGCAGAGATTTCGCAAAGTACCGACAGGGGGACACCATATATTTT	TRBV15	TRBJ1-3	TRBD1	-
CASRTVGGGEQYF	TGTGCCAGCAGGACCGTGGGGGGTGGAGAGCAGTACTTC	TRBV11-2	TRBJ2-7	-	-
CASSFPGQYTEAFF	TGTGCCAGCAGCTTCCCGGGACAGTACACTGAAGCTTTCTTT	TRBV7-9	TRBJ1-1	TRBD1	-
CASSRRLAEETQYF	TGTGCCAGCAGTCGCCGACTAGCGGAAGAGACCCAGTACTTC	TRBV2	TRBJ2-5	TRBD2	-
CASSYSKGGYGYTF	TGTGCCAGCAGTTACTCGAAAGGGGGATATGGCTACACCTTC	TRBV6-5	TRBJ1-2	-	-
CASSLPSGNTIYF	TGTGCCAGCAGCTTGCCCTCTGGAAACACCATATATTTT	TRBV5-8	TRBJ1-3	-	-
CASGLATSSLSYEQYF	TGTGCTAGTGGTTTGGCGACTAGCTCCCTCTCCTACGAGCAGTACTTC	TRBV12-5	TRBJ2-7	TRBD2	-
CASSLEKARRHTQYF	TGTGCCAGCAGCTTAGAGAAGGCTAGGCGACATACGCAGTATTTT	TRBV7-8	TRBJ2-3	-	-
CASSLGGEQFF	TGTGCCAGCAGCTTAGGGGGAGAGCAGTTCTTC	TRBV11-2	TRBJ2-1	-	-
CASREDTYEQYF	TGTGCCAGCAGGGAGGACACCTACGAGCAGTACTTC	TRBV25-1	TRBJ2-7	-	-
CASSRGGPVHTQYF	TGTGCCAGCAGTCGCGGGGGGCCTGTGCATACGCAGTATTTT	TRBV2	TRBJ2-3	TRBD2	-
CASSHLGRNNEQFF	TGTGCCAGCAGCCATCTGGGTCGAAACAATGAGCAGTTCTTC	TRBV7-2	TRBJ2-1	-	-
CASSLEVSGGYNEQFF	TGCGCCAGCAGCTTGGAGGTTAGCGGAGGGTACAATGAGCAGTTCTTC	TRBV5-1	TRBJ2-1	-	-
CASSLGKGGRWNEQFF	TGTGCCAGCAGCTTAGGGAAGGGGGGGCGCTGGAATGAGCAGTTCTTC	TRBV11-2	TRBJ2-1	-	-
CASSSTGNTGELFF	TGTGCCAGCAGCTCCACAGGGAACACCGGGGAGCTGTTTTTT	TRBV7-9	TRBJ2-2	-	-
CASSELAGGSMDEQFF	TGCGCCAGCAGTGAGCTAGCGGGAGGGTCTATGGATGAGCAGTTCTTC	TRBV10-2	TRBJ2-1	TRBD2	-
CASSESPGTANYGYTF	TGTGCCAGCAGTGAAAGCCCCGGGACAGCTAACTATGGCTACACCTTC	TRBV2	TRBJ1-2	TRBD1	few
CASSQDWGDLYEQYF	TGTGCCAGCAGCCAAGACTGGGGTGACCTTTACGAGCAGTACTTC	TRBV14	TRBJ2-7	-	-
CASSSLLEHLKIETQYF	TGTGCCAGCAGCTCCCTCCTCGAGCACCTAAAGATTGAGACCCAGTACTTC	TRBV7-2	TRBJ2-5	-	-
CASSPPGLAYNEQFF	TGTGCCAGCAGCCCCCCGGGACTAGCCTACAATGAGCAGTTCTTC	TRBV7-9	TRBJ2-1	TRBD2	-
CAISESNNYGYTF	TGTGCCATCAGTGAGTCCAATAACTATGGCTACACCTTC	TRBV10-3	TRBJ1-2	-	few
CASSPVVAGDGELFF	TGTGCCAGCAGCCCGGTTGTAGCGGGAGACGGGGAGCTGTTTTTT	TRBV5-4	TRBJ2-2	TRBD2	-
CATSRPGSNYGYTF	TGTGCCACCAGCAGGCCCGGGTCTAACTATGGCTACACCTTC	TRBV15	TRBJ1-2	-	-
CASNFGVGYTF	TGTGCCAGTAACTTCGGGGTTGGCTACACCTTC	TRBV19	TRBJ1-2	-	few
CASSPGTNYGYTF	TGTGCCAGCTCACCCGGGACAAACTATGGCTACACCTTC	TRBV18	TRBJ1-2	-	-
CASSLFRGGPYNEQFF	TGCGCCAGCAGCTTGTTCCGGGGGGGCCCCTACAATGAGCAGTTCTTC	TRBV5-1	TRBJ2-1	TRBD2	-
CASSFFRDSMNTEAFF	TGTGCCAGCAGCTTTTTCCGGGACAGCATGAACACTGAAGCTTTCTTT	TRBV5-5	TRBJ1-1	TRBD1	-
CAIGQNSYEQYF	TGTGCCATCGGGCAGAACTCCTACGAGCAGTACTTC	TRBV10-3	TRBJ2-7	-	-
CASSLDGLAGGVPYEQYF	TGTGCCAGCAGCTTAGACGGACTAGCGGGGGGAGTCCCCTACGAGCAGTACTTC	TRBV11-3	TRBJ2-7	TRBD2	few
CASSSKTGNTEAFF	TGCGCCAGCAGCAGTAAGACAGGGAACACTGAAGCTTTCTTT	TRBV5-1	TRBJ1-1	-	-
CASSLVGLAGGGGYEQYF	TGTGCCAGCAGCTTGGTGGGACTAGCGGGAGGGGGGGGCTACGAGCAGTACTTC	TRBV5-4	TRBJ2-7	TRBD2	-
CASSLTGGYEQYF	TGCGCCAGCAGCTTGACAGGGGGCTACGAGCAGTACTTC	TRBV5-1	TRBJ2-7	TRBD1	-
CASSLSRATGEQYF	TGTGCCAGCAGCTTAAGTCGGGCGACGGGCGAGCAGTACTTC	TRBV7-6	TRBJ2-7	-	-
CASREQYTEAFF	TGTGCCAGCAGAGAGCAGTACACTGAAGCTTTCTTT	TRBV2	TRBJ1-1	-	-
CASSLLAGGYNEQFF	TGTGCCAGCAGCCTACTAGCGGGGGGTTACAATGAGCAGTTCTTC	TRBV14	TRBJ2-1	TRBD2	-
CASPFGKLTDTQYF	TGCGCCAGCCCCTTCGGCAAGCTCACAGATACGCAGTATTTT	TRBV5-1	TRBJ2-3	-	-
CATRTSGIHEQFF	TGTGCCACCCGGACTAGCGGGATTCATGAGCAGTTCTTC	TRBV7-9	TRBJ2-1	TRBD2	-
CASKVAGGSGELFF	TGTGCCAGCAAAGTAGCGGGGGGTTCCGGGGAGCTGTTTTTT	TRBV27	TRBJ2-2	TRBD2	-
CASRDTMRTEAFF	TGTGCCAGCCGGGACACCATGCGGACTGAAGCTTTCTTT	TRBV6-5	TRBJ1-1	-	-
CASSLKPGRHTDTQYF	TGCGCCAGCAGCCTTAAACCGGGACGCCACACAGATACGCAGTATTTT	TRBV5-1	TRBJ2-3	-	-
CASSPGLPGELFF	TGTGCCAGCAGCCCCGGACTCCCCGGGGAGCTGTTTTTT	TRBV14	TRBJ2-2	-	-
CASSQDRDSSYNEQFF	TGCGCCAGCAGCCAAGATAGGGACAGCTCCTACAATGAGCAGTTCTTC	TRBV4-1	TRBJ2-1	TRBD1	-
CASSQESDEQFF	TGTGCCAGCAGCCAAGAAAGTGATGAGCAGTTCTTC	TRBV14	TRBJ2-1	-	once
CAIGLAGETQYF	TGCGCCATTGGACTAGCTGGGGAGACCCAGTACTTC	TRBV10-2	TRBJ2-5	TRBD2	once
CASSLVTGGPYEQYF	TGTGCCAGCAGCTTAGTTACAGGGGGCCCCTACGAGCAGTACTTC	TRBV7-9	TRBJ2-7	TRBD1	-
CASSLRGQSSYNEQFF	TGTGCCAGCAGCCTCAGGGGGCAGAGCTCCTACAATGAGCAGTTCTTC	TRBV4-2	TRBJ2-1	TRBD1	-